This TCR beta chain originates from a study of T cells in women clearing cervical HPV infection. Study details: Case blood drawn at lesion detection; control blood after infection cleared. Regarding the study as a whole: CIN3+ cases had significantly higher TCR repertoire richness than controls, but evenness did not differ.

On this clone itself: Antigen unknown. The sequence runs out 3 residues before the end of the CDR3; the remainder is reconstructed from the germline J gene.

Method: immunoSEQ multiplex PCR; TCRdb's copy keeps in-frame clones and lacks some. The ten most abundant clones cover 2% to 3% of a sample with 21,000 or so clones. CDR1 and CDR2 (germline): LNHDA, SQIVND (reference sequence). The CDR3 has 14 amino acids. Trimming cost V 4 bases and J 3 bases; bases outside gene matches: 5. MY09/MY11 PCR detected cervical HPV DNA; dot-blot assigned genotypes. The receptor comes from a woman aged 18 to 75 with a cervical HPV16 infection that either progressed to CIN3+ or cleared (not recorded which). Sequencing input: blood buffy coat. The genes are TRBV19 and TRBJ2-7; 8 positions agree with TRBD2. The sequenced part of the CDR3 DNA is TGTGCCAGTAGTAAAGCGGGAGTGAACTACGAG. As protein: CASSKAGVNYE. The CDR3 in full is CASSKAGVNYEQYF.